This T cell receptor (beta chain) was retrieved from a study of blood T cells in healthy people across ages. The use of a sample-barcoded 5' primer and a J-beta primer mix characterized a second PCR of roughly 6 to 11 cycles. TCRdb reprocessed the 5' RACE reads via MiXCR and lists one record per CDR3 protein. The sample lists about 690,000 distinct CDR3 sequences, approximately 40% occurring once. Unmatched junction bases numbered 5, after V lost 5 bases and J lost 5 bases. This CDR3 contains 16 residues. In germline, CDR1 is SGHNT, CDR2 YENEEA. The chain links TRBV11-3 to TRBJ2-2, with 13 bases aligning to TRBD2. This receptor was obtained from a man at least 80 years old in good health. Sequenced material: blood. The DNA for the CDR3 is TGTGCCAGCAGCCACGGACTAGCGGGAGTAACCGGGGAGCTGTTTTTT. The encoded protein is CASSHGLAGVTGELFF.